The 18 T cell receptor beta chains below all came from one sample that was sequenced in a study of cytomegalovirus exposure and HLA in healthy donors. TCRdb's table, derived via immunoSEQ multiplex PCR, lists solely in-frame clones and lacks some. There are 85,000 to 90,000 clones in the sample; 95% to 98% occur only once, and over 0.7% lies in the top ten. The sample taken for sequencing was PBMCs. The receptors originated from a young man in good health and CMV-seronegative.

The chain recombines TRBV6-4 with TRBJ1-2; D is unclear. Trimming left V 6 bases short and J 8 bases short, with 16 bases between. Germline assignment: CDR1 MRHNA and CDR2 SNTAGT. This CDR3 is built from 13 residues. The CDR3 coding sequence is TGTGCCAGCAGCCACAATGACGGGGAGGGCTACACCTTC. This sequence encodes CASSHNDGEGYTF.

The table lists this clone with a count of one. V gene TRBV6-5 combines with J gene TRBJ2-1; D gene ambiguous. V dropped 2 bases and J dropped 6 bases, with 14 bases sitting between them. The CDR3 runs 15 residues. Germline V gene sequence: CDR1 MNHEY, CDR2 SVGAGI. In nucleotides, the CDR3 is TGTGCCAGCAGTTACGGGCCCGGTCGGCCCAATGAGCAGTTCTTC. It translates to CASSYGPGRPNEQFF.

The chain recombines TRBV4-1 with TRBJ1-4; TRBD1 agrees at 7 bases. CDR1 MGHRA and CDR2 YSYEKL come from the germline V gene. This CDR3 is 15 amino acids long. V gave up 2 bases and J gave up 7 bases; unmatched junction bases: 7. In DNA form, the CDR3 reads TGCGCCAGCAGCCAATTTCCGACAGGGCTTGAAAAACTGTTTTTT. This sequence encodes CASSQFPTGLEKLFF.

The chain links TRBV10-3 to TRBJ1-5, with 7 bases fitting TRBD1. The CDR3 is made up of 13 amino acids. The germline V gene has CDR1 ENHRY and CDR2 SYGVKD. The junction had 6 bases not matched to a gene; V was cut back by 8 bases and J by 5 bases. Here the CDR3 reads CAIQDRRDQPQHF. The DNA for the CDR3 is TGTGCCATCCAGGACAGGAGGGATCAGCCCCAGCATTTT.

This sequence joins TRBV29-1 and TRBJ2-3, with 13 positions matching TRBD2. V lost 7 bases and J lost 4; bases outside the gene matches: 11. The CDR3 sequence is 16 residues long. From germline, CDR1 is SQVTM and CDR2 ANQGSEA. CDR3: CSARKPLAGGADTQYF. DNA of the CDR3: TGCAGCGCTCGAAAACCACTAGCGGGAGGGGCAGATACGCAGTATTTT.

V and J are TRBV7-9 and TRBJ2-5; D may be TRBD2 (6 bases). CDR1 is SEHNR and CDR2 is FQNEAQ in the germline V gene (reference sequence). Between the trimmed V and J ends, which lost 3 bases and 5 bases, there was a span of 16 bases. CDR3 size: 15 residues. DNA of the CDR3: TGTGCCAGCAGCTTCTTCGGGAGTGCGGGGGAGACCCAGTACTTC. This sequence encodes CASSFFGSAGETQYF.

J is TRBJ2-7 and V is TRBV7-9, with D maybe TRBD2 (5 bases). V shed 0 bases and J shed 6 bases, with 9 bases lying between them. This CDR3 has 13 residues. The germline V gene encodes CDR1 SEHNR and CDR2 FQNEAQ (reference sequence). CDR3 DNA sequence: TGTGCCAGCAGCTTAGCGCAAGGGAGCGAGCAGTACTTC. Its translation is CASSLAQGSEQYF.

The chain couples TRBV6-6 to TRBJ1-1; tentative D call: TRBD1 (6 bases). The CDR3 covers 12 residues. Germline CDR1 is MNHNY and CDR2 is SVGAGI (reference sequence). Trimming stripped 8 bases from V and 8 bases from J, with 15 bases between. CDR3 DNA sequence: TGTGCCAGCTTACAGGGTACGGTGGAAGCTTTCTTT. Its translation is CASLQGTVEAFF.

CDR3 loop: CASSGGSSYEQYV. The CDR3 region has the DNA TGTGCCAGCAGCGGGGGGAGCTCCTACGAGCAGTACGTC. This chain links TRBV5-6 with TRBJ2-7; D might be TRBD2 (6 bases). The CDR3 is made up of 13 amino acids. Germline assignment: CDR1 SGHDT and CDR2 YYEEEE. V was shortened by 4 bases and J by 0 bases, with 8 bases between the two germline ends.

This chain uses TRBV6-1 with TRBJ1-5; 7 nucleotides match TRBD1. The CDR3 has 18 amino acids. The V gene's germline CDR1 is MNHNS and CDR2 SASEGT. Trimming took 0 bases from V and 3 from J; bases not matched to a gene: 11. CDR3 bases: TGTGCCAGCAGTGAAGCTGCCTCGTGGGACAGACCCAATCAGCCCCAGCATTTT. Translating it yields CASSEAASWDRPNQPQHF.

This chain uses TRBV27 with TRBJ2-7; tentative D call: TRBD1 (5 bases). The V gene's germline CDR1 is MNHEY and CDR2 SMNVEV (reference sequence). V lost 5 bases to trimming and J lost 4 bases, with 9 bases between them. CDR3 size: 12 residues. The CDR3 region has the DNA TGTGCCAGCAGTGAAGCAGGGTACGAGCAGTACGTC. This gives the protein CASSEAGYEQYV.

The chain uses TRBV28 and TRBJ1-3; D possibly corresponds to TRBD1 (5 bases). Trimming stripped 1 base from V and 0 bases from J, with 13 bases between. The germline V gene encodes CDR1 MDHEN and CDR2 SYDVKM. The CDR3 is 17 residues long. This CDR3 is CASSLSRLGGSGNTIYF. As DNA, the CDR3 is TGTGCCAGCAGTTTATCCAGGTTGGGGGGCTCTGGAAACACCATATATTTT.

The chain joins TRBV27 to TRBJ1-1; D is uncertain. CDR1 is MNHEY and CDR2 is SMNVEV in the germline V gene (reference sequence). V shed 7 bases and J shed 3 bases, with 6 bases lying between them. CDR3 size: 11 residues. CDR3 sequence (DNA): TGTGCCAGCATTCGAGACACTGAAGCTTTCTTT. Its protein product is CASIRDTEAFF.

This chain links TRBV5-1 with TRBJ1-3; possible D gene TRBD1, 6 bases. Per the germline V gene, CDR1 is SGHRS and CDR2 is YFSETQ. The CDR3 has 17 amino acids. The V gene lost 2 bases and the J gene lost 1 base, with 16 bases spanning the gap. This CDR3 is CASSLDPGQLSGNTIYF. The CDR3 DNA reads TGCGCCAGCAGCTTAGATCCGGGACAACTTTCTGGAAACACCATATATTTT.

The genes are TRBV10-3 and TRBJ1-1; perhaps TRBD1 as D (5 bases). This CDR3 is built from 14 residues. The V and J ends lost 2 bases and 4 bases respectively, with 11 bases between them. Germline V gene lookup returns CDR1 ENHRY and CDR2 SYGVKD. As DNA, the CDR3 is TGTGCCATCAGTGAGCAGGGTGATACCACTGAAGCTTTCTTT. This encodes CAISEQGDTTEAFF.

CDR3 loop: CAISDGGKDIQYF. CDR3 nucleotides: TGTGCCATCAGTGATGGGGGGAAGGACATTCAGTACTTC. V usage is TRBV10-3 and J usage is TRBJ2-4, with TRBD2 as a possible D gene (6 bases). Trimming removed 3 bases from V and 8 bases from J, with 11 bases in between. The CDR3 totals 13 residues. Germline V gene data show CDR1 as ENHRY and CDR2 as SYGVKD.

The chain couples TRBV27 to TRBJ1-5, with TRBD1 matching 7 bases. The CDR3 is made up of 15 amino acids. CDR1 is MNHEY, CDR2 SMNVEV, per germline (reference sequence). The trim removed 0 bases at V and 7 bases at J, leaving 6 bases unmatched. CDR3 in DNA: TGTGCCAGCAGTTTATCAACAGGGGTAGGCCAGCCCCAGCATTTT. Protein: CASSLSTGVGQPQHF.

This chain joins TRBV11-3 and TRBJ2-7, with D possibly matching TRBD2 (5 bases). Trimming cost V 3 bases and J 5 bases, with 20 bases left between them. Germline CDR1 is SGHNT and CDR2 is YENEEA. The CDR3 covers 16 residues. CDR3 coding DNA: TGTGCCAGCAGCTTCCCAGGAGGCGGAAGGGCCCACGAGCAGTACGTC. Amino acid sequence: CASSFPGGGRAHEQYV.